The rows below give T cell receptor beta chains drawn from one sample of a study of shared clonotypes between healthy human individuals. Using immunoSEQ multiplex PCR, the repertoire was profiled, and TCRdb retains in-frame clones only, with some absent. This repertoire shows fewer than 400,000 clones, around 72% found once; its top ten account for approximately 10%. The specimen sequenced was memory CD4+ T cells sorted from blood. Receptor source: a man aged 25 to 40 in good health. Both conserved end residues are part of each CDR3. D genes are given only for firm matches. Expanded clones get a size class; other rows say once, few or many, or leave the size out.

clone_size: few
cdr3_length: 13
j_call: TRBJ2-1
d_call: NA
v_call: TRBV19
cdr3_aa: CASSITGYNEQFF
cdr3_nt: TGTGCCAGTAGTATTACAGGGTACAATGAGCAGTTCTTC

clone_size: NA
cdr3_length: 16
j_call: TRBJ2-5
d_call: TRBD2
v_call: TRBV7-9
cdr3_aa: CASRRIAGGRQETQYF
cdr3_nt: TGTGCCAGCAGACGGATAGCGGGGGGAAGGCAAGAGACCCAGTACTTC

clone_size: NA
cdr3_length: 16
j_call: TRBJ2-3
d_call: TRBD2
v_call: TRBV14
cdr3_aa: CASSLGLAGRSDTQYF
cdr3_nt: TGTGCCAGCAGCCTTGGACTAGCGGGACGTTCTGATACGCAGTATTTT

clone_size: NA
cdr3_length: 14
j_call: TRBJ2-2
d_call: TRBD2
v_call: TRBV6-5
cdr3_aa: CASSYGGGSQELFF
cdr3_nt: TGTGCCAGCAGTTACGGGGGGGGTTCGCAGGAGCTGTTTTTT

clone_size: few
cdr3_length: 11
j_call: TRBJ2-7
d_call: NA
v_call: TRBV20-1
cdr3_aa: CSASADYEQYF
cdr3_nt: TGCAGTGCTTCTGCGGACTACGAGCAGTACTTC

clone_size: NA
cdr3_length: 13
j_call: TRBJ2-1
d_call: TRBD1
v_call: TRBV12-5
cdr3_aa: CASGNRGVNEQFF
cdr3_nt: TGTGCTAGTGGAAACAGGGGAGTAAATGAGCAGTTCTTC

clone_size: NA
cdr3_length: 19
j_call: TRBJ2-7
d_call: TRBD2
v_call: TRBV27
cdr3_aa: CASSPHLLAGGPLSYEQYF
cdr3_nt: TGTGCCAGCAGTCCCCACCTCTTGGCGGGAGGCCCCCTCTCCTACGAGCAGTACTTC

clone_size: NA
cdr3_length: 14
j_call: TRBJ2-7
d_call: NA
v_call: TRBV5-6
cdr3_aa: CASSSGGWSYEQYF
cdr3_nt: TGTGCCAGCAGCTCAGGAGGGTGGTCCTACGAGCAGTACTTC

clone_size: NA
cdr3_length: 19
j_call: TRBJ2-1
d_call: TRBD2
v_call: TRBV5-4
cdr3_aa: CASSPGGLAGGLFYNEQFF
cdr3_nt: TGTGCCAGCAGCCCCGGAGGACTAGCGGGAGGGTTATTTTACAATGAGCAGTTCTTC

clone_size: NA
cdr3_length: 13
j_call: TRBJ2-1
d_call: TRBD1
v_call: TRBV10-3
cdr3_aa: CAIKQGAYNEQFF
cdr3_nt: TGTGCCATCAAACAGGGGGCGTACAATGAGCAGTTCTTC

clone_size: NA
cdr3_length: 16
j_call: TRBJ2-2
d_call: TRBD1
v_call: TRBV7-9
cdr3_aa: CASRGSGQGDTGELFF
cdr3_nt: TGTGCCAGCAGGGGGTCGGGACAGGGCGACACCGGGGAGCTGTTTTTT

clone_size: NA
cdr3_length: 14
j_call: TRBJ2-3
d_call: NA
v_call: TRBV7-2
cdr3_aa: CASSLDAGTDTQYF
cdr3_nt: TGTGCCAGCAGCTTAGACGCGGGCACAGATACGCAGTATTTT

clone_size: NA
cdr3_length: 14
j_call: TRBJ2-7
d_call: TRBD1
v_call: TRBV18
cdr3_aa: CASSPGTANYEQYF
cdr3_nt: TGTGCCAGCTCACCAGGGACAGCCAACTACGAGCAGTACTTC

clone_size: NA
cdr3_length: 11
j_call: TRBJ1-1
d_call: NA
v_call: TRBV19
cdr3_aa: CASRGYTEAFF
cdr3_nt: TGTGCCAGTAGAGGGTACACTGAAGCTTTCTTT

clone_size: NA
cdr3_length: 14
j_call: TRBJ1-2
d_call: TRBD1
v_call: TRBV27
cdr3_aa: CASSLGQGYYGCTF
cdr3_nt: TGTGCCAGCAGTTTAGGACAGGGATACTATGGCTGCACCTTC

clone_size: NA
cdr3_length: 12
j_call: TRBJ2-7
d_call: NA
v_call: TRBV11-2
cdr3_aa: CASKGGVHEQYF
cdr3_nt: TGTGCCAGCAAAGGGGGGGTCCACGAGCAGTACTTC

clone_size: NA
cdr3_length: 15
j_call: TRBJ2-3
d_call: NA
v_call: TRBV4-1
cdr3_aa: CASSQDSRSTDTQYF
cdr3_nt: TGCGCCAGCAGCCAAGACTCGCGGAGCACAGATACGCAGTATTTT

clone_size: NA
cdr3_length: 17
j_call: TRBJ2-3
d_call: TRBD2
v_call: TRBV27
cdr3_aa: CASSYGALAGGPDTQYF
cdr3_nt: TGTGCCAGCAGTTACGGAGCCTTAGCGGGAGGGCCTGATACGCAGTATTTT

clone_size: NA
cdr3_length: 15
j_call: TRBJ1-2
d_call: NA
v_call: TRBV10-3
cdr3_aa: CAISDGTASNYGYTF
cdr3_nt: TGTGCCATCAGTGACGGTACGGCGAGCAATTATGGCTACACCTTC

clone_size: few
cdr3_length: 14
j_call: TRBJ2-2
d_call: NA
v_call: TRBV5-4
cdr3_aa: CASSLGQDTGELFF
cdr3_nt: TGTGCCAGCAGCTTGGGACAGGACACCGGGGAGCTGTTTTTT

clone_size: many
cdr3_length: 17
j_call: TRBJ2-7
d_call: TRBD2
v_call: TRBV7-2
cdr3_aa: CASSTSGLAGGPRWLYF
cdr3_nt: TGTGCCAGCAGCACTAGTGGGCTAGCGGGAGGGCCGAGGTGGCTGTACTTC

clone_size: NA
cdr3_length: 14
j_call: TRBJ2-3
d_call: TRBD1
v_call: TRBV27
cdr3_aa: CAISRQGGTDTQYF
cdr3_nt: TGTGCCATCAGCCGGCAGGGGGGCACAGATACGCAGTATTTT

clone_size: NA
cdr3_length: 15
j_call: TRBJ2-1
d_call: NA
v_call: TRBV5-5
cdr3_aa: CASSLRGRIYDEQFF
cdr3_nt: TGTGCCAGCAGCTTGCGTGGCAGGATTTATGATGAGCAGTTCTTC

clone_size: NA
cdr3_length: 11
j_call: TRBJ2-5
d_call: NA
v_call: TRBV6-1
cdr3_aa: CASSYQETQYF
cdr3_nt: TGTGCCAGCAGCTACCAAGAGACCCAGTACTTC

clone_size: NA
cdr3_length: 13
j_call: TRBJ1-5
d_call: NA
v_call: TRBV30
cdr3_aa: CAWSVGGNQPQHF
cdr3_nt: TGTGCCTGGAGTGTAGGGGGGAATCAGCCCCAGCATTTT

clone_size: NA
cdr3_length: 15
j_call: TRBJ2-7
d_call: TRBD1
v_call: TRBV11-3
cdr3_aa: CASSPGQTQPYEQYF
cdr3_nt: TGTGCCAGCAGCCCGGGACAGACCCAACCCTACGAGCAGTACTTC

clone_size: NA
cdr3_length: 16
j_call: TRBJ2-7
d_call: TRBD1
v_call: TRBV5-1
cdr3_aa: CASSLDPGQGVYEQYF
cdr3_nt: TGCGCCAGCAGCTTGGATCCGGGACAGGGGGTCTACGAGCAGTACTTC

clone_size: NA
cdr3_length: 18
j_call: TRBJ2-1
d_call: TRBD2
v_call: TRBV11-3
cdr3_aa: CASSLSGLAGSPYNEQFF
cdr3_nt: TGTGCCAGCAGCTTATCGGGGCTAGCGGGAAGCCCTTACAATGAGCAGTTCTTC

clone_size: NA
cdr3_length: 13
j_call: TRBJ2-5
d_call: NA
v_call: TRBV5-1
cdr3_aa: CASSPGPEETQYF
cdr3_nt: TGCGCCAGCAGCCCCGGGCCAGAAGAGACCCAGTACTTC

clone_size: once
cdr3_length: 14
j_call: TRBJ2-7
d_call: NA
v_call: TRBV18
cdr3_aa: CASSPAADAYEQYF
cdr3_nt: TGTGCCAGCTCACCAGCAGCGGATGCCTACGAGCAGTACTTC

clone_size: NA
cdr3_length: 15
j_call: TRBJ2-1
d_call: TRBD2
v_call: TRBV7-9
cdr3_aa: CASSLVAGSIDEQFF
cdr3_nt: TGTGCCAGCAGCTTAGTAGCGGGGAGTATCGATGAGCAGTTCTTC

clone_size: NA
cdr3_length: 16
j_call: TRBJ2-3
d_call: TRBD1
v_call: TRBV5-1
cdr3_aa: CASSSSPTTGPDTQYF
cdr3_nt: TGCGCCAGCAGCTCTTCCCCAACGACAGGGCCGGATACGCAGTATTTT

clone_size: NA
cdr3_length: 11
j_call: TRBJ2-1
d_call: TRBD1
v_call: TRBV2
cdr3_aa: CAGTGGRKQFF
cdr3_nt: TGTGCCGGAACAGGGGGACGAAAGCAGTTCTTC

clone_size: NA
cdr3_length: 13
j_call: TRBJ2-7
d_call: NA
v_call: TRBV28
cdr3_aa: CASSLSRNYEQYF
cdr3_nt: TGTGCCAGCAGCTTAAGTCGGAACTACGAGCAGTACTTC